These 3 T cell receptor beta chains share one sample of origin, sequenced in a study of blood T cell repertoires in COVID-19. Assay used: immunoSEQ multiplex PCR; TCRdb lists only in-frame clones, some missing. The sample contains 250,000 to 350,000 clones, more than 65% of which appear only once. The sample consisted of peripheral blood. These receptors came from a person aged 70 to 80 with COVID-19, enrolled during active disease.

The chain employs TRBV9 and TRBJ2-7; 7 bases align to TRBD2. The CDR3 has 14 amino acids. Germline CDR1 and CDR2: SGDLS and YYNGEE. With V trimmed by 4 bases and J by 2 bases, 6 bases remained unmatched. The DNA for the CDR3 is TGTGCCAGCAGCAAGTCTAGCGGAACCTACGAGCAGTACTTC. This sequence encodes CASSKSSGTYEQYF.

This clone was seen a handful of times. This sequence joins TRBV7-2 and TRBJ1-3; no definite D call. Germline V gives CDR1 SGHTA, CDR2 FQGNSA. The V gene lost 8 bases and the J gene lost 0 bases, with 14 bases spanning the gap. The CDR3 length is 15 residues. The CDR3 DNA reads TGTGCCAGCCGGCTAGGCGGAAACTCTGGAAACACCATATATTTT. Translating it yields CASRLGGNSGNTIYF.

In DNA, the CDR3 is TGTGCCAGCAGTTTACTCGGCAATCAGCCCCAGCATTTT. It specifies CASSLLGNQPQHF. This chain uses TRBV28 with TRBJ1-5; D is undetermined. The CDR3 runs 13 residues. From germline, CDR1 is MDHEN and CDR2 SYDVKM. V was shortened by 2 bases and J by 2 bases, with 4 bases between the two germline ends.